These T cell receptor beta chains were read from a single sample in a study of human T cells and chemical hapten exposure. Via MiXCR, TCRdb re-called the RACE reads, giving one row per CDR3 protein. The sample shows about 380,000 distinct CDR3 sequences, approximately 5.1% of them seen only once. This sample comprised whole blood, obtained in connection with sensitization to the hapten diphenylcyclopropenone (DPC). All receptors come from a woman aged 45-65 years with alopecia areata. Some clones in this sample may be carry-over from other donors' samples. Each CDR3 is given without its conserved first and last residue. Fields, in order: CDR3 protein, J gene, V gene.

ASSQDSSGRAYEQY,TRBJ2-7,TRBV14
ASSVGGSRDTQY,TRBJ2-3,TRBV9
ASSPGTADEQF,TRBJ2-1,TRBV7-9
ASSLGDTRSGNTIY,TRBJ1-3,TRBV7-9
ASSENRGRGAQY,TRBJ2-5,TRBV7-2
ASSLERGSEQF,TRBJ2-1,TRBV11-2
ASSWKTAMNTEAF,TRBJ1-1,TRBV5-4
SARDIKGQGPPSQPQH,TRBJ1-5,TRBV20-1
ASTGTGGRGTEAF,TRBJ1-1,TRBV6-5
ASSLSWQGSQPQH,TRBJ1-5,TRBV27
ASSYSGSPWDTEAF,TRBJ1-1,TRBV6-5
ASSSASGAYEQY,TRBJ2-7,TRBV5-1
ASSQVRAGGNQPQH,TRBJ1-5,TRBV4-1
ASSLEGHTYEQY,TRBJ2-7,TRBV5-6
ASSQGYREGTEAF,TRBJ1-1,TRBV4-3
SASPSGGYTDTQY,TRBJ2-3,TRBV20-1
ASRHRASYEQY,TRBJ2-7,TRBV2
ASSQELGKLF,TRBJ2-2,TRBV4-1
ATSRDRGEHQPQH,TRBJ1-5,TRBV15
ASSASELSTDTQY,TRBJ2-3,TRBV12-3/TRBV12-4
ASSQVRGGDEKLF,TRBJ1-4,TRBV4-2
ASSDSLSSGGINEQF,TRBJ2-1,TRBV6-4
ASSLASQGEMV,TRBJ2-1,TRBV5-6
ASSFPSLAQY,TRBJ2-5,TRBV12-3/TRBV12-4
ASSLIAQGYSPLH,TRBJ1-6,TRBV7-2
ASSKARYQETQY,TRBJ2-5,TRBV18
ASSRWWPSGANVLT,TRBJ2-6,TRBV6-5